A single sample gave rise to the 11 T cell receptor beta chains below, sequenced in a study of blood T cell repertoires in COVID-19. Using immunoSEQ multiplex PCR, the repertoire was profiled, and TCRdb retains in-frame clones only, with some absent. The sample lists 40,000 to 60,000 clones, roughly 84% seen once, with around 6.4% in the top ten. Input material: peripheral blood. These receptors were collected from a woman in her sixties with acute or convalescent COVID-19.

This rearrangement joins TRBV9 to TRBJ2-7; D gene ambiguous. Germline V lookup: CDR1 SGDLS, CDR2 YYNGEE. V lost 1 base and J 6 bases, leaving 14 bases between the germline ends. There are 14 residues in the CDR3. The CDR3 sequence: CASSVSRMGPEQYF. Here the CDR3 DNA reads TGTGCCAGCAGCGTATCTCGGATGGGCCCCGAGCAGTACTTC.

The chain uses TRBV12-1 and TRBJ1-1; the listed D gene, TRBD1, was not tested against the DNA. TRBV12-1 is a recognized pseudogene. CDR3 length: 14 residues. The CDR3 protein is CAILNRAFYTEAFF. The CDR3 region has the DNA TGTGCCATTCTAAACAGGGCTTTTTACACTGAAGCTTTCTTT.

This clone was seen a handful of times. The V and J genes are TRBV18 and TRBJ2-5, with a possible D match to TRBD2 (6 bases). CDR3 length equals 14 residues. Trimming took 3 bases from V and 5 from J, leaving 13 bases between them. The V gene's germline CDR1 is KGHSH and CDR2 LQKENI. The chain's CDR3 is CASSPDGGLETQYF. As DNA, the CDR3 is TGTGCCAGCTCACCCGACGGAGGGCTGGAGACCCAGTACTTC.

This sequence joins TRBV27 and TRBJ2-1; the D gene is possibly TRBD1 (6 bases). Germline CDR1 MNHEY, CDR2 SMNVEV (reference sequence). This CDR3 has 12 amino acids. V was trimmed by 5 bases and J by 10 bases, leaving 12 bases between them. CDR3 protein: CASSITGFEQFF. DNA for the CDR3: TGTGCCAGCAGTATCACAGGGTTCGAGCAGTTCTTC.

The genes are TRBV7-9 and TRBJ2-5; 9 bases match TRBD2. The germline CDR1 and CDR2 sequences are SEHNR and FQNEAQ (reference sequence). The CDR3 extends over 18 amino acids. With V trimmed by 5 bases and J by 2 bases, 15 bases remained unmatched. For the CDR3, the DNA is TGTGCCAGCAGCCCAGGGCTACGGGGTAGCGGGGGACAAGAGACCCAGTACTTC. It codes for CASSPGLRGSGGQETQYF.

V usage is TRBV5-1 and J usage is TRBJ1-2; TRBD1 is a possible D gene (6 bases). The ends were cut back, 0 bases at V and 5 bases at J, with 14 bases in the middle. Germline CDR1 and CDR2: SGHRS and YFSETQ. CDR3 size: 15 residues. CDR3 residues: CASSLGGNQGYGYTF. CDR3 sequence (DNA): TGCGCCAGCAGCTTGGGCGGAAATCAGGGGTATGGCTACACCTTC.

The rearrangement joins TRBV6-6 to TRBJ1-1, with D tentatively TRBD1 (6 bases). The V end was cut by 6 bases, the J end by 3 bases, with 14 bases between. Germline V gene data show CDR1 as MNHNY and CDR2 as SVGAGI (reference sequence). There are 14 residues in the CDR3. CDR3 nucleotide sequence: TGTGCCAGCAGGCAAGGGACAAGCGACACTGAAGCTTTCTTT. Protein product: CASRQGTSDTEAFF.

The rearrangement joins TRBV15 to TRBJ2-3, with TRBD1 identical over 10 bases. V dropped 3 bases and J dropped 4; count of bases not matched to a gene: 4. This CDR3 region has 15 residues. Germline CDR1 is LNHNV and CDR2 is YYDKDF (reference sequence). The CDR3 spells CATSRDRGEADTQYF. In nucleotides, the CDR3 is TGTGCCACCAGCAGGGACAGGGGGGAGGCAGATACGCAGTATTTT.

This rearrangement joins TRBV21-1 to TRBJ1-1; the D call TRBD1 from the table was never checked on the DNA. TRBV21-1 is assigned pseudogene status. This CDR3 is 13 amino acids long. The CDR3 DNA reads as TGTGCCAGCAGCAAAACAGGGGGCACTGAAGCTTTCTTT. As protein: CASSKTGGTEAFF.

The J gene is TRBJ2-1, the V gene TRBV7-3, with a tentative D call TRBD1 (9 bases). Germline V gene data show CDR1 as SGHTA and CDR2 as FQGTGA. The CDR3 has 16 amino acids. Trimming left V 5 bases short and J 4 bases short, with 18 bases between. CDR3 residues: CASSPGTGTRYNEQFF. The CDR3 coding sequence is TGTGCCAGCAGCCCAGGGACAGGGACTAGGTACAATGAGCAGTTCTTC.

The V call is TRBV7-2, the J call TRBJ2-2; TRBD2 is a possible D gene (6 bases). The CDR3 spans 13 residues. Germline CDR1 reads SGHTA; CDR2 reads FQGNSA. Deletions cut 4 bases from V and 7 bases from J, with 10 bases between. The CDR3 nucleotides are TGTGCCAGCAGCTCTTACGGGGGCGGGGAGCTGTTTTTT. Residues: CASSSYGGGELFF.